Below are 25 T cell receptor beta chains sequenced from a single sample in a study of T cell responses to AZD1222 COVID-19 vaccine. Clones were sequenced by immunoSEQ multiplex PCR, and TCRdb holds only the in-frame ones, with some missing. The top ten hold around 8% of the sample, which has about 74,000 clones, about 91% seen once. The sample in question was peripheral blood, obtained 28 days after the second AZD1222 dose. The receptors originated from an adult who received the AZD1222 COVID-19 vaccine.

The genes are TRBV20-1 and TRBJ1-1; D uncertain. The V and J ends lost 3 bases and 0 bases respectively, with 11 bases between them. The length of the CDR3 is 14 residues. CDR1 and CDR2 (germline): DFQATT, SNEGSKA (reference sequence). CDR3 region: CSASPGGVNTEAFF. DNA of the CDR3: TGCAGTGCTAGTCCGGGTGGGGTGAACACTGAAGCTTTCTTT.

This chain connects TRBV9 to TRBJ1-3; D is possibly TRBD1 (5 bases). CDR1 and CDR2 (germline): SGDLS, YYNGEE. The CDR3 covers 14 residues. Trimming pared 2 bases from V and 4 bases from J, leaving 10 bases between. DNA for the CDR3: TGTGCCAGCAGCGTCCAGGGTGAGGGAAACACCATATATTTT. Its protein product is CASSVQGEGNTIYF.

This chain connects TRBV9 to TRBJ2-6; 8 bases fit TRBD1. CDR3 length: 17 amino acids. Trimming removed 4 bases from V and 1 base from J; junction bases left unmatched: 7. Germline V lookup: CDR1 SGDLS, CDR2 YYNGEE. DNA of the CDR3: TGTGCCAGCAGCCCCACGGGACAGGCTTCTGGGGCCAACGTCCTGACTTTC. Protein product: CASSPTGQASGANVLTF.

The V call is TRBV10-3, the J call TRBJ2-7; TRBD1 agrees at 11 bases. The CDR3 contains 15 residues. Germline CDR1 ENHRY, CDR2 SYGVKD. Germline trimming cut 3 bases from V and 7 bases from J; bases unmatched to any gene: 8. CDR3: CAISDLGQGDREQYF. In DNA, the CDR3 is TGTGCCATCAGTGACTTGGGACAGGGGGATAGGGAGCAGTACTTC.

The chain recombines TRBV24-1 with TRBJ1-4; no clear D. V was pared by 4 bases and J by 6 bases, with 8 bases between. CDR3 size: 13 residues. CDR1 KGHDR and CDR2 SFDVKD come from the germline V gene. CDR3: CATSDGPDEKLFF. CDR3 bases: TGTGCCACCAGTGACGGACCCGATGAAAAACTGTTTTTT.

For the CDR3, the DNA is TGCGCCAGCAGCTTGGCTCCACCTGGACAGGGACGAATCTCGGAGACCCAGTACTTC. It translates to CASSLAPPGQGRISETQYF. V is TRBV5-1 and J is TRBJ2-5; 8 bases match TRBD1. This CDR3 has 19 amino acids. Germline V gene sequence: CDR1 SGHRS, CDR2 YFSETQ. V lost 0 bases to trimming and J lost 5 bases; unmatched junction nucleotides: 18.

Here the CDR3 DNA reads TGTGCCAGTAGTATAGGAGGGGGCGGACTAGACGAGCAGTACTTC. Its translation: CASSIGGGGLDEQYF. The V gene is TRBV19, the J gene TRBJ2-7; either TRBD1 or TRBD2 may supply D (7 bases each). Germline lookup yields CDR1 LNHDA and CDR2 SQIVND (reference sequence). The length of the CDR3 is 15 residues. Trimming took 1 base from V and 5 from J, leaving 15 bases between them.

The chain employs TRBV28 and TRBJ2-7, with 7 bases that match TRBD2. Germline CDR1 MDHEN, CDR2 SYDVKM. V dropped 4 bases and J dropped 6; count of bases not matched to a gene: 6. CDR3 size: 13 residues. CDR3 bases: TGTGCCAGCAGTTCTAGCGGAACGATCGAGCAGTACTTC. Translated: CASSSSGTIEQYF.

V usage is TRBV27 and J usage is TRBJ1-2, with a possible D match to TRBD1 (6 bases). V was pared by 6 bases and J by 8 bases, with 10 bases between. Germline V gene sequence: CDR1 MNHEY, CDR2 SMNVEV (reference sequence). This CDR3 is built from 11 residues. CDR3 amino acids: CASSQGRGYTF. In nucleotides, the CDR3 is TGTGCCAGCAGCCAGGGGAGAGGCTACACCTTC.

The count of this clone is one. The chain links TRBV12-3 or TRBV12-4 to TRBJ2-1, with 7 positions matching TRBD2. The CDR3 is 13 amino acids. V lost 4 bases and J lost 9; bases outside the gene matches: 6. The CDR3 loop is CASSSRGSVEQFF. The CDR3 region has the DNA TGTGCCAGCAGTTCACGCGGGAGCGTTGAGCAGTTCTTC.

The chain combines TRBV29-1 with TRBJ2-7; unclear D gene. The V end was cut by 8 bases, the J end by 4 bases, with 15 bases between. The CDR3 loop spans 12 amino acids. Germline CDR1 is SQVTM and CDR2 is ANQGSEA. CDR3 residues: CSIAHIGYEQYF. The CDR3 DNA reads as TGCAGCATTGCTCACATAGGGTACGAGCAGTACTTC.

CDR3 DNA sequence: TGTGCCAGCAGTTACTCGATTATAGGGGGTAACTATGGCTACACCTTC. It yields the protein CASSYSIIGGNYGYTF. The chain is built from TRBV6-5 and TRBJ1-2; a weak D match, TRBD1 (6 bases). The CDR3 totals 16 residues. Germline loops: CDR1 MNHEY, CDR2 SVGAGI. Trimming took 0 bases from V and 1 from J, leaving 12 bases between them.

This sequence joins TRBV7-8 and TRBJ2-7; D may be TRBD1 (6 bases). The CDR3 extends over 15 amino acids. The V and J ends lost 5 bases and 3 bases respectively, with 17 bases between them. From germline, CDR1 is SGHVS and CDR2 FQNEAQ. The CDR3 DNA reads TGTGCCAGCAGCCCAACAGGAAGGGGACACTACGAGCAGTACTTC. It specifies CASSPTGRGHYEQYF. The whole variable domain, filled in from reference TRBV7-8 and TRBJ2-7, reads GAGVSQSPRYKVAKRGQDVALRCDPISGHVSLFWYQQALGQGPEFLTYFQNEAQLDKSGLPSDRFFAERPEGSVSTLKIQRTQQEDSAVYLCASSPTGRGHYEQYFGPGTRLTVT.

The genes are TRBV2 and TRBJ2-1; possibly TRBD1 or TRBD2 for D (5 bases each). V lost 4 bases, J lost 7 bases, and 14 bases lay in between. The CDR3 runs to 14 residues. The germline V gene has CDR1 SNHLY and CDR2 FYNNEI. The CDR3, as DNA: TGTGCCAGCAGTGCCACGGGACCCCTGAATGAGCAGTTCTTC. Protein: CASSATGPLNEQFF.

The J gene is TRBJ2-1, the V gene TRBV29-1; 7 bases are a match to TRBD2. J gave up 8 bases and V 7 bases, and 8 bases lay outside the gene matches. The CDR3 loop spans 12 amino acids. Germline CDR1 reads SQVTM; CDR2 reads ANQGSEA. The CDR3 sequence is CSGGRRLDEQFF. CDR3 DNA sequence: TGCAGCGGCGGGAGAAGATTAGATGAGCAGTTCTTC.

This sequence joins TRBV5-1 and TRBJ2-2, with 10 bases matching TRBD2. Losses at the gene ends were 10 bases for V and 4 bases for J; bases not matched to a gene: 16. Germline CDR1 SGHRS, CDR2 YFSETQ. The CDR3 is 17 amino acids. The CDR3 loop is CAGPWPLAGERTGELFF. In nucleotides, the CDR3 is TGCGCCGGTCCCTGGCCCCTAGCGGGAGAGCGCACCGGGGAGCTGTTTTTT.

V is TRBV7-2 and J is TRBJ2-1; TRBD1 aligns across 10 bases. Germline V gene lookup returns CDR1 SGHTA and CDR2 FQGNSA. The J segment lost 0 bases and the V segment lost 5 bases, leaving 7 bases of the junction unmatched. The CDR3 extends over 17 amino acids. The CDR3 sequence: CASSAQTGGFSYNEQFF. In DNA form, the CDR3 reads TGTGCCAGCAGCGCGCAGACAGGGGGCTTCTCCTACAATGAGCAGTTCTTC.

The chain carries TRBV28 and TRBJ1-2; D uncertain. Germline CDR1 is MDHEN and CDR2 is SYDVKM. The V end lost 3 bases, the J end lost 4 bases, and 9 bases lay between the germline ends. This CDR3 contains 13 residues. This CDR3 reads CASSFPEGYGYTF. The DNA of the CDR3 is TGTGCCAGCAGTTTCCCCGAAGGCTATGGCTACACCTTC.

The rearrangement links TRBV6-5 to TRBJ1-1; D is uncertain. V shed 10 bases and J shed 0 bases, with 12 bases lying between them. The germline V gene encodes CDR1 MNHEY and CDR2 SVGAGI. This CDR3 contains 13 residues. The CDR3 spells CAIGRTMNTEAFF. The CDR3 DNA is TGTGCCATCGGACGGACCATGAACACTGAAGCTTTCTTT.

V and J are TRBV7-9 and TRBJ2-4; D is perhaps TRBD2 (5 bases). There are 11 residues in the CDR3. Trimming took 7 bases from V and 9 from J, leaving 10 bases between them. From germline, CDR1 is SEHNR and CDR2 FQNEAQ (reference sequence). The CDR3 region has the DNA TGTGCCAGCACCCCCAGCGGCATTCAGTACTTC. Residues: CASTPSGIQYF.

The table lists this clone with a few counts. The chain carries TRBV3-1 (or the pseudogene TRBV3-2) and TRBJ1-6; perhaps TRBD1 as D (5 bases). The CDR3 totals 15 residues. Germline CDR1 and CDR2: LGHDT and YNNKEL (reference sequence). Trimming left V 1 base short and J 5 bases short, with 9 bases between. In DNA, the CDR3 is TGTGCCAGCAGCCAAGCACAGGTGGATAATTCACCCCTCCACTTT. The encoded protein is CASSQAQVDNSPLHF.

J is TRBJ2-1 and V is TRBV19; no reliable D call. Germline V gene data show CDR1 as LNHDA and CDR2 as SQIVND (reference sequence). The length of the CDR3 is 13 residues. Trimming left V 8 bases short and J 6 bases short, with 14 bases between. CDR3 loop: CASAYPAGNEQFF. As DNA, the CDR3 is TGTGCCAGTGCCTACCCCGCCGGCAATGAGCAGTTCTTC.

The chain carries TRBV28 and TRBJ2-3; no clear D. V shed 3 bases and J shed 3 bases, with 13 bases lying between them. Germline CDR1 MDHEN, CDR2 SYDVKM. This CDR3 contains 15 residues. CDR3 nucleotide sequence: TGTGCCAGCAGTTTCACGGGTGTGGCGACAGATACGCAGTATTTT. Translation: CASSFTGVATDTQYF.

This sequence joins TRBV6-5 and TRBJ1-2, with 9 bases that match TRBD1. The CDR3 sequence is 14 residues long. V shed 5 bases and J 3 bases; nucleotides not matched to a gene: 4. The germline V gene has CDR1 MNHEY and CDR2 SVGAGI. The CDR3 DNA reads as TGTGCCAGCAGTACCCGACAGGGGGACTATGGCTACACCTTC. Amino acids: CASSTRQGDYGYTF.

This chain connects TRBV7-9 to TRBJ2-3; 10 positions match TRBD2. V lost 3 bases to trimming and J lost 4 bases; unmatched junction nucleotides: 10. This CDR3 is built from 17 residues. Per the germline V gene, CDR1 is SEHNR and CDR2 is FQNEAQ (reference sequence). The CDR3 coding sequence is TGTGCCAGCAGCTTCCCGGCTAGCGGGAGAGAAGCAGATACGCAGTATTTT. It specifies CASSFPASGREADTQYF.